Listed below are T cell receptor beta chains from one sample, sequenced in a study of immune evolution from preneoplasia to lung adenocarcinoma. Sequenced by immunoSEQ multiplex PCR; TCRdb stores in-frame clones only, minus some. In the table there are more than 10,000 clones, about 84% of which are singletons. Sequencing input: FFPE tissue from an adenomatous hyperplasia lung lesion. These receptors were collected from a person aged 45 to 69 with lung adenocarcinoma. Both conserved end residues are part of each CDR3. Each record gives: J gene, V gene, clone size, D gene, CDR3 protein, CDR3 DNA. D genes are given only for firm matches. Clone size is given for some rows only: seen once, a few or many times, or a class if the clone is expanded.

TRBJ1-1 | TRBV28 | NA | NA | CASILVMAGVRTEAFF | TGTGCCAGCATCCTGGTCATGGCAGGGGTCAGAACTGAAGCTTTCTTT
TRBJ1-2 | TRBV9 | NA | NA | CASSLFGGYTF | TGTGCCAGCAGCCTCTTCGGGGGCTACACCTTC
TRBJ2-1 | TRBV14 | NA | NA | CASSQWQGGYNEQFF | TGTGCCAGCAGCCAATGGCAGGGGGGATACAATGAGCAGTTCTTC
TRBJ1-5 | TRBV28 | NA | TRBD1 | CASRTEARGSRQPQHF | TGTGCCAGCAGGACGGAAGCCAGGGGGTCTCGTCAGCCCCAGCATTTT
TRBJ2-1 | TRBV4-2 | NA | NA | CASSQEIGARGNNEQFF | TGTGCCAGCAGCCAAGAGATCGGCGCTAGAGGGAACAATGAGCAGTTCTTC
TRBJ1-2 | TRBV7-8 | medium-sized | TRBD1 | CASSPRQGANYGYTF | TGTGCCAGCAGCCCCCGACAGGGGGCTAACTATGGCTACACCTTC
TRBJ2-7 | TRBV5-6 | NA | NA | CASSPTGTVHEQYF | TGTGCCAGCAGCCCAACCGGGACGGTTCACGAGCAGTACTTC
TRBJ1-3 | TRBV5-6 | NA | NA | CASSLAPSSGNTIYF | TGTGCCAGCAGCTTGGCTCCGAGCTCTGGAAACACCATATATTTT
TRBJ2-1 | TRBV5-1 | NA | TRBD2 | CASSSSGAYNEQFF | TGCGCCAGCAGCTCTAGCGGGGCCTACAATGAGCAGTTCTTC
TRBJ2-5 | TRBV14 | few | NA | CASSQDYRTKETQYF | TGTGCCAGCAGCCAAGATTATAGGACAAAAGAGACCCAGTACTTC
TRBJ1-1 | TRBV9 | once | NA | CASSVTSLTEAFF | TGTGCCAGCAGCGTTACGAGTTTAACTGAAGCTTTCTTT
TRBJ2-2 | TRBV30 | NA | TRBD2 | CAWSGGLLRGELFF | TGTGCCTGGAGTGGGGGACTACTGCGCGGGGAGCTGTTTTTT
TRBJ2-1 | TRBV4-1 | few | TRBD2 | CASSQGLAHGYNEQFF | TGCGCCAGCAGCCAAGGACTAGCGCACGGCTACAATGAGCAGTTCTTC
TRBJ1-6 | TRBV7-6 | NA | NA | CASSLGPSSPLHF | TGTGCCAGCAGCTTAGGGCCGTCCTCACCCCTCCACTTT
TRBJ1-5 | TRBV6-5 | NA | TRBD1 | CASSGTGAQPQHF | TGTGCCAGCAGTGGGACAGGCGCCCAGCCCCAGCATTTT
TRBJ2-7 | TRBV7-9 | NA | NA | CASSRGSYEQYF | TGTGCCAGCAGTAGGGGGTCCTACGAGCAGTACTTC
TRBJ1-1 | TRBV6-5 | NA | NA | CASSSHRVGVTEAFF | TGTGCCAGCAGTTCTCACAGGGTTGGCGTCACTGAAGCTTTCTTT
TRBJ2-7 | TRBV6-1 | NA | NA | CASSERAEQYF | TGTGCCAGCAGTGAACGCGCGGAGCAGTACTTC
TRBJ2-7 | TRBV7-2 | NA | NA | CASRSNYEQYF | TGTGCCAGCAGATCAAACTACGAGCAGTACTTC
TRBJ2-1 | TRBV11-3 | NA | TRBD2 | CASTHGGQREGPYNEQFF | TGTGCCAGCACCCACGGAGGACAGCGGGAGGGCCCTTACAATGAGCAGTTCTTC
TRBJ2-1 | TRBV6-1 | NA | NA | CASGRDVEQFF | TGTGCCAGCGGCAGGGACGTTGAGCAGTTCTTC
TRBJ2-7 | TRBV5-4 | few | NA | CASSLEGLYEQYF | TGTGCCAGCAGCTTGGAAGGACTCTACGAGCAGTACTTC
TRBJ2-1 | TRBV18 | NA | NA | CASSLPEYNEQFF | TGTGCCAGCTCCCTGCCAGAATACAATGAGCAGTTCTTC
TRBJ2-2 | TRBV19 | NA | TRBD2 | CASSTSLGGSTGELFF | TGTGCCAGTAGTACCTCGCTGGGGGGGAGCACCGGGGAGCTGTTTTTT
TRBJ1-2 | TRBV2 | NA | TRBD1 | CASSKSGQGIYGYTF | TGTGCCAGCAGTAAATCGGGACAGGGGATCTATGGCTACACCTTC
TRBJ2-3 | TRBV30 | NA | NA | CAWSLGGASTDTQYF | TGTGCCTGGAGTCTGGGGGGGGCTAGCACAGATACGCAGTATTTT
TRBJ2-3 | TRBV6-1 | NA | NA | CASIAQGGQYF | TGTGCCAGCATTGCACAGGGAGGCCAGTATTTT
TRBJ1-1 | TRBV29-1 | NA | NA | CFGRSGSTEAFF | TGCTTCGGGAGGAGCGGTTCCACTGAAGCTTTCTTT
TRBJ2-1 | TRBV5-1 | NA | NA | CASRTLTGKSNEQFF | TGCGCCAGCAGAACCCTCACAGGGAAGAGTAATGAGCAGTTCTTC
TRBJ2-1 | TRBV4-1 | NA | TRBD2 | CASSQDSRTSGIDEQFF | TGCGCCAGCAGCCAAGATTCGCGGACTAGCGGGATCGATGAGCAGTTCTTC
TRBJ2-2 | TRBV11-3 | NA | TRBD1 | CASRMGQIANTGELFF | TGTGCCAGCAGAATGGGACAGATTGCGAACACCGGGGAGCTGTTTTTT
TRBJ2-4 | TRBV7-2 | few | NA | CASSLGSGLAKNIQYF | TGTGCCAGCAGCTTGGGTTCGGGTCTAGCCAAAAACATTCAGTACTTC
TRBJ2-7 | TRBV2 | once | NA | CASSEAKSTHTYEQYF | TGTGCCAGCAGTGAAGCGAAGTCGACACACACCTACGAGCAGTACTTC
TRBJ2-1 | TRBV2 | once | NA | CASTKNQLMGEQFF | TGTGCCAGCACTAAAAACCAGTTGATGGGTGAGCAGTTCTTC
TRBJ1-1 | TRBV6-5 | NA | NA | CASRISGFLGTEAFF | TGTGCCAGCAGGATTTCAGGGTTTTTAGGCACTGAAGCTTTCTTT
TRBJ2-7 | TRBV28 | NA | NA | CASSLGDRPSYEQYF | TGTGCCAGCAGTTTAGGTGACAGGCCGTCCTACGAGCAGTACTTC
TRBJ1-5 | TRBV6-5 | NA | NA | CAAGGGGLNQPQHF | TGTGCCGCCGGCGGGGGCGGTTTGAATCAGCCCCAGCATTTT
TRBJ1-2 | TRBV7-8 | NA | NA | CASTLQAGYGYTF | TGTGCCAGCACCCTACAGGCTGGGTATGGCTACACCTTC
TRBJ2-2 | TRBV5-6 | NA | TRBD1 | CASSFWTGRDTGELFF | TGTGCCAGCAGTTTCTGGACAGGGAGAGACACCGGGGAGCTGTTTTTT
TRBJ1-1 | TRBV5-1 | few | NA | CASSLAGGYTEAFF | TGCGCCAGCAGCTTGGCCGGCGGTTACACTGAAGCTTTCTTT
TRBJ2-1 | TRBV5-1 | NA | TRBD2 | CASSRDVAGEQFF | TGCGCCAGCAGCAGGGACGTAGCGGGTGAGCAGTTCTTC
TRBJ2-7 | TRBV29-1 | NA | NA | CSAVVVYEQYF | TGCAGCGCTGTGGTGGTCTACGAGCAGTACTTC
TRBJ1-1 | TRBV10-2 | NA | NA | CASSESPNTEAFF | TGCGCCAGCAGTGAGTCCCCGAACACTGAAGCTTTCTTT
TRBJ2-1 | TRBV7-9 | NA | NA | CASRHSSYNEQFF | TGTGCCAGCAGGCACAGTTCCTACAATGAGCAGTTCTTC
TRBJ2-3 | TRBV5-4 | NA | NA | CASSGPLLKDTQYF | TGTGCCAGCAGCGGCCCACTCTTGAAAGATACGCAGTATTTT
TRBJ1-2 | TRBV30 | NA | TRBD1 | CAWSTTQGAAYGYTF | TGTGCCTGGAGTACAACACAGGGGGCGGCCTATGGCTACACCTTC
TRBJ2-5 | TRBV2 | NA | TRBD1 | CASGGDRGETQYF | TGTGCCAGCGGGGGGGACAGGGGAGAGACCCAGTACTTC
TRBJ1-4 | TRBV10-1 | once | NA | CASADGAGKLFF | TGCGCCAGCGCCGACGGGGCCGGAAAACTGTTTTTT
TRBJ1-1 | TRBV11-2 | NA | NA | CASSLEVGGTEAFF | TGTGCCAGCAGCTTAGAGGTGGGGGGAACTGAAGCTTTCTTT
TRBJ1-1 | TRBV11-3 | NA | NA | CASREDTTEAFF | TGTGCCAGCAGGGAAGATACCACTGAAGCTTTCTTT
TRBJ2-3 | TRBV20-1 | NA | NA | CSALLEDTQYF | TGCAGTGCTCTACTAGAAGATACGCAGTATTTT
TRBJ1-1 | TRBV18 | NA | NA | CASTSTGYTEAFF | TGTGCCAGCACGTCTACAGGGTACACTGAAGCTTTCTTT